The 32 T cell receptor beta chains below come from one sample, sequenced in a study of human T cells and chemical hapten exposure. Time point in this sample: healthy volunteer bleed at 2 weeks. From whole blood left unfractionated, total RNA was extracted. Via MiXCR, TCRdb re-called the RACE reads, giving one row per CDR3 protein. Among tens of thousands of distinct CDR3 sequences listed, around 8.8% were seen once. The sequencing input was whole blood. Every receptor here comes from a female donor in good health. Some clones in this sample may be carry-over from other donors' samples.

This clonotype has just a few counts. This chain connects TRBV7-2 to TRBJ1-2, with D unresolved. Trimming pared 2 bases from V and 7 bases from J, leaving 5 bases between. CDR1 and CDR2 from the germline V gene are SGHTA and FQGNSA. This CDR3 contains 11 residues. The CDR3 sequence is CASSLFGGYTF. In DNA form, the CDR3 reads TGTGCCAGCAGCTTATTCGGTGGCTACACCTTC.

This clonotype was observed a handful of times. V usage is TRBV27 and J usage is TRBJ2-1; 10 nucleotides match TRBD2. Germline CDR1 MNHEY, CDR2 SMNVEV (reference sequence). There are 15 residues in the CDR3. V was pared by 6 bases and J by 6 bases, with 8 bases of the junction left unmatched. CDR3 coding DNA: TGTGCCAGCAGCCAACTAGCGGGAATCGCCAATGAGCAGTTCTTC. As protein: CASSQLAGIANEQFF.

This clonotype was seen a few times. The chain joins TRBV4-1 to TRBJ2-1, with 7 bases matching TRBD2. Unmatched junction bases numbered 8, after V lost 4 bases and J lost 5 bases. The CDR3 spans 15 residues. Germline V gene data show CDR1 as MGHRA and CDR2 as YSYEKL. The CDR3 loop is CASSLGTTTDNEQFF. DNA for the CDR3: TGCGCCAGCAGCCTTGGGACTACCACTGACAATGAGCAGTTCTTC.

CDR3 region: CSGAIKQRGDYEQYF. CDR3 sequence (DNA): TGCAGTGGAGCTATTAAACAGAGAGGGGACTACGAGCAGTACTTC. The rearrangement joins TRBV20-1 to TRBJ2-7; tentatively, D is TRBD1 or TRBD2 (5 bases each). V lost 7 bases, J lost 3 bases, and 22 bases lay in between. Germline V gives CDR1 DFQATT, CDR2 SNEGSKA (reference sequence). The CDR3 has 15 residues.

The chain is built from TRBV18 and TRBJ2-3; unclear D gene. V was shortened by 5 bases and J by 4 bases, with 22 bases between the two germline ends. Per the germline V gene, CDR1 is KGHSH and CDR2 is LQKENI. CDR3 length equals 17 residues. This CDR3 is CASSSDLLRSGADTQYF. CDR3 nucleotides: TGTGCCAGCTCATCCGATTTATTACGTTCTGGGGCAGATACGCAGTATTTT.

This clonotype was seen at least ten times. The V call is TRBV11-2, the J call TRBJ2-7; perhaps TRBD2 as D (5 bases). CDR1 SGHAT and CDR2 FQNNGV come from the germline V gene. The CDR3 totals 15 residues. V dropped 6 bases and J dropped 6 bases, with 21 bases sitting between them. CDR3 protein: CASRRPGERGFEQYF. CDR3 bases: TGTGCCAGCAGAAGGCCCGGCGAACGGGGATTCGAGCAGTACTTC.

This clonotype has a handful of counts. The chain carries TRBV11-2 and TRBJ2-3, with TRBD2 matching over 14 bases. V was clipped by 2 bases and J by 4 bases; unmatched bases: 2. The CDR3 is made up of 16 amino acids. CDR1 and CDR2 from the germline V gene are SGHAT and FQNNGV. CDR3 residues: CASSLLGLAGADTQYF. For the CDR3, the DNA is TGTGCCAGCAGCTTACTGGGACTAGCGGGAGCAGATACGCAGTATTTT. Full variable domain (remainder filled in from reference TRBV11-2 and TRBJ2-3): EAGVAQSPRYKIIEKRQSVAFWCNPISGHATLYWYQQILGQGPKLLIQFQNNGVVDDSQLPKDRFSAERLKGVDSTLKIQPAKLEDSAVYLCASSLLGLAGADTQYFGPGTRLTVL.

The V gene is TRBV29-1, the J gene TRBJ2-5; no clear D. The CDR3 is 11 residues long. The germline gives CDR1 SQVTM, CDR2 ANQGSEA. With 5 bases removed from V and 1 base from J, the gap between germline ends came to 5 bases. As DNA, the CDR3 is TGCAGCGTTACTTCCCAAGAGACCCAGTACTTC. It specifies CSVTSQETQYF.

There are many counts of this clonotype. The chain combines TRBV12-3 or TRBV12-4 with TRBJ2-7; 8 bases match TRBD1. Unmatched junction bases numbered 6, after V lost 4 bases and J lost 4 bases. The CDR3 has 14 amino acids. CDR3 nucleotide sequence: TGTGCCAGCAGTTCCGGACAGGGTGGGTACGAGCAGTACTTC. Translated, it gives CASSSGQGGYEQYF.

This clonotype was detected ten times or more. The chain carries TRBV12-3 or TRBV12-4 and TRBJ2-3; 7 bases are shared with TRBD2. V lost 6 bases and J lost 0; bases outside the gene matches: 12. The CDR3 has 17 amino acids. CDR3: CASSAGTSALSTDTQYF. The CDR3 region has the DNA TGTGCCAGCAGCGCGGGTACTAGCGCGCTTAGCACAGATACGCAGTATTTT.

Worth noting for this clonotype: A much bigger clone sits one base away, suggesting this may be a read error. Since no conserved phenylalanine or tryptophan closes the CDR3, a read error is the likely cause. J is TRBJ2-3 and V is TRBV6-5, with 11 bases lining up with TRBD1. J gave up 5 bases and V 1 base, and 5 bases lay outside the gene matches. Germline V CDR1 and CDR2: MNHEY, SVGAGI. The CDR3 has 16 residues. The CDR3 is CASSYYGTGGKDTQYS. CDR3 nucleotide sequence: TGTGCCAGCAGTTACTACGGGACAGGGGGTAAAGATACGCAGTATTCT.

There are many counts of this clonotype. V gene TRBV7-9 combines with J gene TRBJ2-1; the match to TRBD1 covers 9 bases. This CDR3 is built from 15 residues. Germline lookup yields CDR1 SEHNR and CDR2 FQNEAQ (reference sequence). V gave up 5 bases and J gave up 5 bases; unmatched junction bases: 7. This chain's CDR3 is CASSHRDRENNEQFF. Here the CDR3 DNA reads TGTGCCAGCAGCCACCGGGACAGGGAGAACAATGAGCAGTTCTTC.

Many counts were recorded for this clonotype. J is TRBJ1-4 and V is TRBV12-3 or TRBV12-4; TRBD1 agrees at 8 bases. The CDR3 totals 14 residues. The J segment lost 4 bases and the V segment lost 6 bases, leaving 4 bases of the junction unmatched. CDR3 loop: CASSRGPINEKLFF. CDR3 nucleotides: TGTGCCAGCAGCAGGGGGCCGATTAATGAAAAACTGTTTTTT.

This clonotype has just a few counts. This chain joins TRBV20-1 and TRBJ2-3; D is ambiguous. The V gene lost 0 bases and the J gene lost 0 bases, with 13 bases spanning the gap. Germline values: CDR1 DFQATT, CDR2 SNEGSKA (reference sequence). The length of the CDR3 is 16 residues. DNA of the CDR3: TGCAGTGCTAGAGATCATAGGCAGGCTAGCACAGATACGCAGTATTTT. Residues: CSARDHRQASTDTQYF.

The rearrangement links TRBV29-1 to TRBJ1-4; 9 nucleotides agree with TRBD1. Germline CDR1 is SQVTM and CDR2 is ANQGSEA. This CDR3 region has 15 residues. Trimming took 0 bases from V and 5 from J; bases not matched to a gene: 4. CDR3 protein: CSVEEIGTGNEKLFF. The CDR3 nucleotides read TGCAGCGTTGAAGAGATCGGGACAGGGAATGAAAAACTGTTTTTT.

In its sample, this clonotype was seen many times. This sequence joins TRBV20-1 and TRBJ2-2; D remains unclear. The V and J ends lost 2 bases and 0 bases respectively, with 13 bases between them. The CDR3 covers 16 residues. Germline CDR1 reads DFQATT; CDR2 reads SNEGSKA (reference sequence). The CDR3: CSARSPIAPNTGELFF. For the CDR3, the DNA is TGCAGTGCTAGATCACCGATAGCTCCGAACACCGGGGAGCTGTTTTTT.

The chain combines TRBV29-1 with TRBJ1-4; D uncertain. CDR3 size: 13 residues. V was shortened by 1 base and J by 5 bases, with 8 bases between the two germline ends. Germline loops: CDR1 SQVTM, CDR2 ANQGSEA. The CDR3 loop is CSVEGTANEKLFF. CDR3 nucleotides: TGCAGCGTTGAAGGGACGGCGAATGAAAAACTGTTTTTT.

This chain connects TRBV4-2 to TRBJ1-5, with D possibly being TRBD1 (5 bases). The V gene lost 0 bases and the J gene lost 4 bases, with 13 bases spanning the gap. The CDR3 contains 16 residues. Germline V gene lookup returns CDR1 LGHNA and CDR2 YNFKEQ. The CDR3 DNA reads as TGTGCCAGCAGCCAAGATTGGGGCCAGGTGAATCAGCCCCAGCATTTT. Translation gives CASSQDWGQVNQPQHF.

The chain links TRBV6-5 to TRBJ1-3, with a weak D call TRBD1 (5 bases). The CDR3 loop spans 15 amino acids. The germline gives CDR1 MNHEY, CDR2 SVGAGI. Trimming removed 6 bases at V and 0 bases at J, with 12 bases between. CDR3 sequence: CASRRQLNSGNTIYF. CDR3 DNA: TGTGCCAGCAGAAGACAGCTCAACTCTGGAAACACCATATATTTT.

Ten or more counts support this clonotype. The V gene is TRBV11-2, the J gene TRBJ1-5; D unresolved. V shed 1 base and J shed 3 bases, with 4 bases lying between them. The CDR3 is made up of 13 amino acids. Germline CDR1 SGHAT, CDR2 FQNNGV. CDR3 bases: TGTGCCAGCAGCTTAGCGACCAATCAGCCCCAGCATTTT. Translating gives CASSLATNQPQHF.

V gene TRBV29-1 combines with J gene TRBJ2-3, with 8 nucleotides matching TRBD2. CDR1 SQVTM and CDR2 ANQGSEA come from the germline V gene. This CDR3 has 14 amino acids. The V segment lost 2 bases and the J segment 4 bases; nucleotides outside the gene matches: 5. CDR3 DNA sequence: TGCAGCGTTGAATCCGGGGGGGGTGCAGATACGCAGTATTTT. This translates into CSVESGGGADTQYF.

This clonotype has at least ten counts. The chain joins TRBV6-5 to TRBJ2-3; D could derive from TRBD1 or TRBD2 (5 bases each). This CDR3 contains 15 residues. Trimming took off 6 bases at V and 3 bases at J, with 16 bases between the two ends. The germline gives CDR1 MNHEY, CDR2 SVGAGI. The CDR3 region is CASRPLGRTTDTQYF. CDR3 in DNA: TGTGCCAGCAGACCCCTGGGACGAACTACAGATACGCAGTATTTT.

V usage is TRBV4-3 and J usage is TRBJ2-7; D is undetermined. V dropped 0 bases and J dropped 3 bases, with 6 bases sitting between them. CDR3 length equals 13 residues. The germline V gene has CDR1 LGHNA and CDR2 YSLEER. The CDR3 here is CASSQDRFYEQYF. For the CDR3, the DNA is TGCGCCAGCAGCCAAGACAGATTCTACGAGCAGTACTTC.

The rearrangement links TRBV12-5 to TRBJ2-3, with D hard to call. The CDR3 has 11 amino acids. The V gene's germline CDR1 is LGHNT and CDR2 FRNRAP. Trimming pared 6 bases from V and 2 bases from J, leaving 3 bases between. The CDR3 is CASGNTDTQYF. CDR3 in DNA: TGTGCTAGTGGGAACACAGATACGCAGTATTTT. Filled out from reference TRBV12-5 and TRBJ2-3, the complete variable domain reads DARVTQTPRHKVTEMGQEVTMRCQPILGHNTVFWYRQTMMQGLELLAYFRNRAPLDDSGMPKDRFSAEMPDATLATLKIQPSEPRDSAVYFCASGNTDTQYFGPGTRLTVL.

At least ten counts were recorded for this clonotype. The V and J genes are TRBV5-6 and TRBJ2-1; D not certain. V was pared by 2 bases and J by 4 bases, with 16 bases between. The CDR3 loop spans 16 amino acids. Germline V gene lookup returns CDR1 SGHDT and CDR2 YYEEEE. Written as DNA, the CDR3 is TGTGCCAGCAGCTTCCTAGACCCGGAGTCGTACAATGAGCAGTTCTTC. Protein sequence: CASSFLDPESYNEQFF. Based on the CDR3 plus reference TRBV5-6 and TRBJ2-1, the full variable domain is DAGVTQSPTHLIKTRGQQVTLRCSPKSGHDTVSWYQQALGQGPQFIFQYYEEEERQRGNFPDRFSGHQFPNYSSELNVNALLLGDSALYLCASSFLDPESYNEQFFGPGTRLTVL.

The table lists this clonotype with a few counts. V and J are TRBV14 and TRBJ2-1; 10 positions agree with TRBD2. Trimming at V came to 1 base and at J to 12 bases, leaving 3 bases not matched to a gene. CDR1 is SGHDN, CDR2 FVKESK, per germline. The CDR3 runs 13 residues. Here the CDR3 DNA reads TGTGCCAGCAGCCAAGGGCTAGCGGGAGTGCAGTTCTTC. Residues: CASSQGLAGVQFF.

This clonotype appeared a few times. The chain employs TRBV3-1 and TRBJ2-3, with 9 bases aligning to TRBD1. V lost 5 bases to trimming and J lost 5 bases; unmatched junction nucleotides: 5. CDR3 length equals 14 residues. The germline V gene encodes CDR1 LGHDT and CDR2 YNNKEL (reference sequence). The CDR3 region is CASSETTGGDTQYF. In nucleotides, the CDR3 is TGTGCCAGCAGCGAAACGACAGGGGGAGATACGCAGTATTTT.

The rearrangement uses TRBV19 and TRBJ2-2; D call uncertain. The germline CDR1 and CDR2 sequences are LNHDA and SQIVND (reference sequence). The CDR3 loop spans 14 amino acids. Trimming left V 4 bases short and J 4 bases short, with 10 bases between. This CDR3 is CASSSDPATGELFF. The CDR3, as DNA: TGTGCCAGTAGTAGCGACCCAGCCACCGGGGAGCTGTTTTTT.

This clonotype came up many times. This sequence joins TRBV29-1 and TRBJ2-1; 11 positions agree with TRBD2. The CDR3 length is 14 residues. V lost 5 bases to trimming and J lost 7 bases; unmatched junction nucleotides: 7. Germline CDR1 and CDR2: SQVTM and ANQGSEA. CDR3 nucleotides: TGCAGCGTTAAACTAGCGGGAGCCATGAATGAGCAGTTCTTC. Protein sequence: CSVKLAGAMNEQFF.

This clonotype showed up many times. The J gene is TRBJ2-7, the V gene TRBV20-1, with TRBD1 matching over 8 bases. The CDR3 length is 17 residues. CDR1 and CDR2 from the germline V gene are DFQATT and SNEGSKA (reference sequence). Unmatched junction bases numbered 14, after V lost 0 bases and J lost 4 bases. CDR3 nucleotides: TGCAGTGCTAGAGATTCCAGTTCTGACAGGGGCGGATACGAGCAGTACTTC. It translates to CSARDSSSDRGGYEQYF.

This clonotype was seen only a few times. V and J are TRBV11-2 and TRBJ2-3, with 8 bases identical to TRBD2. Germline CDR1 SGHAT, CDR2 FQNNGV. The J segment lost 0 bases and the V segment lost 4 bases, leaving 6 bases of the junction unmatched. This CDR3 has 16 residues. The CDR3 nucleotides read TGTGCCAGCAGCTCTCGAGCGGGAGACAGCACAGATACGCAGTATTTT. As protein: CASSSRAGDSTDTQYF.

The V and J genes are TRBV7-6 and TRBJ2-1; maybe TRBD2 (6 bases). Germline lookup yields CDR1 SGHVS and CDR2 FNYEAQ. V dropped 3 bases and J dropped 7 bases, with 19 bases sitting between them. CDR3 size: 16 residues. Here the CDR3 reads CASSFNIAETRNEQFF. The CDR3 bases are TGTGCCAGCAGCTTTAACATAGCGGAAACGAGGAATGAGCAGTTCTTC.